These 4 T cell receptor beta chains share one sample of origin, sequenced in a study of multiple sclerosis patients with progressive multifocal leukoencephalopathy. Time point indicated: before natalizumab initiation. Assay used: immunoSEQ multiplex PCR; TCRdb lists only in-frame clones, some missing. This table has about 30,000 clones, almost 95% appearing once. Sequenced: PBMCs. These receptors were taken from a man aged 25-45 years with multiple sclerosis.

The V and J genes are TRBV14 and TRBJ2-5; D might be TRBD2 (5 bases). Germline CDR1 SGHDN, CDR2 FVKESK. The CDR3 is made up of 15 amino acids. Trimming pared 0 bases from V and 9 bases from J, leaving 17 bases between. This CDR3 is CASSQDRKRRDSQYF. The CDR3 DNA reads as TGTGCCAGCAGCCAAGATAGGAAGCGGAGAGATTCCCAGTACTTC.

The chain joins TRBV10-3 to TRBJ2-3, with D possibly being TRBD2 (5 bases). V shed 0 bases and J shed 3 bases, with 7 bases lying between them. This CDR3 has 14 amino acids. The V gene's germline CDR1 is ENHRY and CDR2 SYGVKD. The CDR3 here is CAISESRGTDTQYF. CDR3 sequence (DNA): TGTGCCATCAGTGAGTCCCGGGGAACAGATACGCAGTATTTT.

The chain links TRBV7-8 to TRBJ2-7, with TRBD1 as a possible D gene (6 bases). The CDR3 sequence is 16 residues long. Looked up from germline, CDR1 is SGHVS and CDR2 is FQNEAQ. V lost 0 bases to trimming and J lost 0 bases, with 12 bases between them. The CDR3: CASSLASTGSSYEQYV. In nucleotides, the CDR3 is TGTGCCAGCAGCTTAGCCTCTACAGGGAGCTCCTACGAGCAGTACGTC.

Points on this clone: The same CDR3 arises from other DNA sequences in this sample as well. The rearrangement joins TRBV2 to TRBJ2-3; no reliable D call. Germline CDR1 SNHLY, CDR2 FYNNEI. With 4 bases removed from V and 6 bases from J, the gap between germline ends came to 5 bases. This CDR3 is built from 11 residues. CDR3 nucleotides: TGTGCCAGCAGTGCAGAGGATACGCAGTATTTT. Residues: CASSAEDTQYF.